A single sample is the source of the 13 T cell receptor beta chains below, sequenced in a study of cytomegalovirus exposure and HLA in healthy donors. With 60 Vbeta and 13 Jbeta primers, the PCR was carried out. TCRdb's copy holds only in-frame clones and misses some; the assay was immunoSEQ multiplex PCR. The sample has about 80,000 clones; around 60% are singletons. The specimen was PBMCs. The receptors stem from a male donor in good health and CMV-seropositive.

This clone was observed a few times. The chain links TRBV7-9 to TRBJ1-5, with TRBD1 identical over 8 bases. The junction had 4 bases not matched to a gene; V was cut back by 5 bases and J by 7 bases. The germline gives CDR1 SEHNR, CDR2 FQNEAQ (reference sequence). The CDR3 totals 13 residues. The DNA of the CDR3 is TGTGCCAGCAGCCCAGGGGGCGAGCAGCCCCAGCATTTT. Amino acid sequence: CASSPGGEQPQHF.

This clone was counted a few times. V gene TRBV6-5 combines with J gene TRBJ2-7; 9 bases fit TRBD1. The V gene's germline CDR1 is MNHEY and CDR2 SVGAGI. The CDR3 totals 15 residues. V was pared by 5 bases and J by 4 bases, with 9 bases of the junction left unmatched. CDR3 nucleotide sequence: TGTGCCAGCAGTCAGGACAGGGGAGTAGGATACGAGCAGTACTTC. It yields the protein CASSQDRGVGYEQYF.

This clone was found a few times. This chain uses TRBV4-3 with TRBJ2-3; TRBD2 might be the D (5 bases). Germline lookup yields CDR1 LGHNA and CDR2 YSLEER. The V end was cut by 0 bases, the J end by 3 bases, with 19 bases between. The CDR3 is made up of 18 amino acids. CDR3 sequence: CASSQDVASSEGTDTQYF. Written as DNA, the CDR3 is TGCGCCAGCAGCCAAGATGTCGCTAGCAGTGAAGGAACAGATACGCAGTATTTT.

This clone was observed a handful of times. CDR3 sequence: CASSPNRGGNQPQHF. In nucleotides, the CDR3 is TGTGCCAGCAGTCCCAACAGGGGTGGCAATCAGCCCCAGCATTTT. The chain links TRBV28 to TRBJ1-5, with TRBD1 matching 7 bases. This CDR3 region has 15 residues. The ends lost 5 bases at V and 2 bases at J; junction bases unmatched: 6. Germline CDR1 and CDR2: MDHEN and SYDVKM.

The rearrangement links TRBV5-6 to TRBJ2-3; D call uncertain. The CDR3 extends over 14 amino acids. The ends were cut back, 0 bases at V and 3 bases at J, with 8 bases in the middle. Germline CDR1 SGHDT, CDR2 YYEEEE. The CDR3 sequence is CASSLAQRTDTQYF. The CDR3 nucleotides read TGTGCCAGCAGCTTGGCCCAGAGGACAGATACGCAGTATTTT.

The count of this clone is one. J is TRBJ1-2 and V is TRBV28, with D maybe TRBD1 (6 bases). The CDR3 runs to 14 residues. Germline lookup yields CDR1 MDHEN and CDR2 SYDVKM. Trimming removed 7 bases at V and 2 bases at J, with 14 bases between. Here the CDR3 reads CASIQQGKNYGYTF. The CDR3 DNA reads as TGTGCCAGCATCCAGCAGGGGAAAAACTATGGCTACACCTTC.

The rearrangement joins TRBV9 to TRBJ2-2; the match to TRBD2 covers 7 bases. CDR3 length: 15 residues. V lost 0 bases and J lost 7; bases outside the gene matches: 6. Germline CDR1 SGDLS, CDR2 YYNGEE. CDR3 amino acids: CASSVGGSTVGELFF. The CDR3 bases are TGTGCCAGCAGCGTAGGCGGGAGTACCGTCGGGGAGCTGTTTTTT.

V usage is TRBV11-2 and J usage is TRBJ2-1, with 8 bases identical to TRBD1. Trimming took 8 bases from V and 0 from J; bases not matched to a gene: 3. CDR1 is SGHAT, CDR2 FQNNGV, per germline. The CDR3 consists of 14 residues. CDR3 sequence: CASAGTGSYNEQFF. The CDR3 DNA sequence: TGTGCCAGCGCCGGGACAGGCTCCTACAATGAGCAGTTCTTC.

V is TRBV7-9 and J is TRBJ2-5; D might be TRBD1 (5 bases). Trimming left V 6 bases short and J 0 bases short, with 14 bases between. CDR1 and CDR2 (germline): SEHNR, FQNEAQ (reference sequence). This CDR3 has 15 residues. CDR3 residues: CASRESAGYQETQYF. CDR3 nucleotide sequence: TGTGCCAGCAGAGAGAGTGCAGGGTACCAAGAGACCCAGTACTTC.

This clone occurred once. The chain recombines TRBV29-1 with TRBJ2-6; D is unclear. The germline V gene encodes CDR1 SQVTM and CDR2 ANQGSEA. The V gene lost 5 bases and the J gene lost 4 bases, with 9 bases spanning the gap. CDR3 length equals 13 residues. The CDR3 reads CSVSLAGANVLTF. Written as DNA, the CDR3 is TGCAGCGTTTCGCTTGCGGGGGCCAACGTCCTGACTTTC.

The chain combines TRBV27 with TRBJ2-5; D not certain. CDR1 and CDR2 from the germline V gene are MNHEY and SMNVEV (reference sequence). CDR3 length: 13 residues. The V gene lost 0 bases and the J gene lost 3 bases, with 5 bases spanning the gap. The chain's CDR3 is CASSLSRKETQYF. The CDR3 region has the DNA TGTGCCAGCAGTTTATCGCGGAAAGAGACCCAGTACTTC.

The chain uses TRBV5-5 and TRBJ2-2; weak D call: TRBD1 (5 bases). This CDR3 is 18 amino acids long. Germline V gives CDR1 SGHKS, CDR2 YYEKEE (reference sequence). V lost 0 bases to trimming and J lost 3 bases, with 18 bases between them. This CDR3 reads CASSLGLLPRVDTGELFF. CDR3 coding DNA: TGTGCCAGCAGCTTGGGCCTTCTGCCCAGGGTGGACACCGGGGAGCTGTTTTTT.

The V gene is TRBV6-5, the J gene TRBJ2-2; no reliable D call. Trimming removed 7 bases from V and 3 bases from J, with 12 bases in between. Looked up from germline, CDR1 is MNHEY and CDR2 is SVGAGI. CDR3 length: 14 amino acids. The CDR3 coding sequence is TGTGCCAGCACTCCTACCCAACACACCGGGGAGCTGTTTTTT. This translates into CASTPTQHTGELFF.